This T cell receptor (beta chain) derives from a study of blood T cell repertoires in COVID-19. Study-wide background: The samples span acute and convalescent COVID-19 from the United States, Italy and Spain. T cells, B-cell-depleted T cells, or PBMCs supplied cDNA or gDNA.

Profiled with immunoSEQ multiplex PCR; TCRdb holds only in-frame clones, not every one. Seen here are about 160,000 clones, more than 90% observed once, and the top ten hold approximately 0.5%. In germline, CDR1 is SGHRS, CDR2 YFSETQ. Trimming took 3 bases from V and 2 from J; bases not matched to a gene: 6. CDR3 length equals 15 residues. This sequence joins TRBV5-1 and TRBJ2-3; 7 positions match TRBD1. The TCR originated in a man between 45 and 60 years old with acute or convalescent COVID-19. Specimen: peripheral blood. CDR3 DNA: TGCGCCAGCAGCTCCGGACAGGAGGCCACAGATACGCAGTATTTT. Protein product: CASSSGQEATDTQYF. The variable domain in full, with the rest retrieved from reference TRBV5-1 and TRBJ2-3, is KAGVTQTPRYLIKTRGQQVTLSCSPISGHRSVSWYQQTPGQGLQFLFEYFSETQRNKGNFPGRFSGRQFSNSRSEMNVSTLELGDSALYLCASSSGQEATDTQYFGPGTRLTVL.